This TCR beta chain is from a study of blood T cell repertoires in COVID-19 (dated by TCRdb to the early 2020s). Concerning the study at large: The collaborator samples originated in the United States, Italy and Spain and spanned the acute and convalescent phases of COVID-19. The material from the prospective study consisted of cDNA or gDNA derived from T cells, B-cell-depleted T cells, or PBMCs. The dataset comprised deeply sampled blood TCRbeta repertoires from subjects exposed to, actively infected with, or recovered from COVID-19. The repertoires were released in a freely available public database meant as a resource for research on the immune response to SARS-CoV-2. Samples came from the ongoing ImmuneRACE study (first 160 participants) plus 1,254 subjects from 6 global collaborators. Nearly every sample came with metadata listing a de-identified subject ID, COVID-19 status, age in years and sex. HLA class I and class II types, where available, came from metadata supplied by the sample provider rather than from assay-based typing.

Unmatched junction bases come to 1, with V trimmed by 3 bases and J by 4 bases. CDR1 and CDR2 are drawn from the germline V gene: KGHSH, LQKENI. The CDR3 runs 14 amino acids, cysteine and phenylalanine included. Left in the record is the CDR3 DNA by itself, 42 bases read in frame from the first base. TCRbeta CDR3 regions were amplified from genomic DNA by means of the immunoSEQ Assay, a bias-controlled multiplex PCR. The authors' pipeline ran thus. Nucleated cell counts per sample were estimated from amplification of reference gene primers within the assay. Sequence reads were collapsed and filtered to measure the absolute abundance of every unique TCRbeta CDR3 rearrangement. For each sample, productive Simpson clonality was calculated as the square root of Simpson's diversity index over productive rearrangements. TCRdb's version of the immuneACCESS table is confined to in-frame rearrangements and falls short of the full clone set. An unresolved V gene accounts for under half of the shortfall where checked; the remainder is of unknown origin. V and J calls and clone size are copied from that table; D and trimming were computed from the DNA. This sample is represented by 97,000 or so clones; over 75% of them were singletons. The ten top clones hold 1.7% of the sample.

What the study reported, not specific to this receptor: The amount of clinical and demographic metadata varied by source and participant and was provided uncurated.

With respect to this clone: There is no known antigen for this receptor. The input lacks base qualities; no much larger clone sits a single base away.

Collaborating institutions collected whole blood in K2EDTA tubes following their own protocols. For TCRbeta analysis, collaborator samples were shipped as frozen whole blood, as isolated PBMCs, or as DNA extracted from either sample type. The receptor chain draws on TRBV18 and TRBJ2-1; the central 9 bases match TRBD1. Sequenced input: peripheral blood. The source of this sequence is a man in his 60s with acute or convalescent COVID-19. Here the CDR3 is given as CASSPGTGYNEQFF. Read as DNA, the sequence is TGTGCCAGCTCACCGGGGACAGGGTACAATGAGCAGTTCTTC. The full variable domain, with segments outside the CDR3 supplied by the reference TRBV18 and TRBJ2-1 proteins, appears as NAGVMQNPRHLVRRRGQEARLRCSPMKGHSHVYWYRQLPEEGLKFMVYLQKENIIDESGMPKERFSAEFPKEGPSILRIQQVVRGDSAAYFCASSPGTGYNEQFFGPGTRLTVL.